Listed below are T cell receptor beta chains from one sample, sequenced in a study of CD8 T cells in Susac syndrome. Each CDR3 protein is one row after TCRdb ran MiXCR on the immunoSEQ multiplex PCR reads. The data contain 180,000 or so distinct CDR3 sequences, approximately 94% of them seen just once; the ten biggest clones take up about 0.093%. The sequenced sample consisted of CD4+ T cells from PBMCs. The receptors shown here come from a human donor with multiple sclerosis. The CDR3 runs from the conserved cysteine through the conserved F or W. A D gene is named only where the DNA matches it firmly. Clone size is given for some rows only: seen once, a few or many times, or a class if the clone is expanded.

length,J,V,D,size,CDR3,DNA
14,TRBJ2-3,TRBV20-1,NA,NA,CSAREYRVTDTQYF,TGCAGTGCTAGGGAGTATAGGGTTACAGATACGCAGTATTTT
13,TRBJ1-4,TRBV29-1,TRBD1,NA,CSGLTGFGEKLFF,TGCAGCGGCCTGACAGGGTTTGGTGAAAAACTGTTTTTT
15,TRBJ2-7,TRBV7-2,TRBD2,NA,CASSPLSSGGGEQYF,TGTGCCAGCAGCCCGCTCTCGAGCGGGGGGGGAGAGCAGTACTTC
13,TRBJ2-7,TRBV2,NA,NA,CASRTGTSYEQYF,TGTGCCAGCAGGACAGGTACCTCCTACGAGCAGTACTTC
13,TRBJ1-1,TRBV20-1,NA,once,CSARGPTLTDAFF,TGCAGTGCTCGGGGACCTACCCTAACAGACGCTTTCTTT
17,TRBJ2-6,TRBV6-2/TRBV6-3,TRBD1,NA,CASSNGQEATGANVLTF,TGTGCCAGCAGTAACGGACAGGAGGCGACTGGGGCCAACGTCCTGACTTTC
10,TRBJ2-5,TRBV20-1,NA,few,CSARKETQYF,TGCAGTGCTAGGAAAGAGACCCAGTACTTC
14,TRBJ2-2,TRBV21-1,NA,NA,CASRLEGLTGELFF,TGTGCCAGCCGCTTAGAGGGGTTGACCGGGGAGCTGTTTTTT
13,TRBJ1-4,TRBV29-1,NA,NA,CSVHVPRDEKLFF,TGCAGCGTCCACGTCCCGAGGGATGAAAAACTGTTTTTT
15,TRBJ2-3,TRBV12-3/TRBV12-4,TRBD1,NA,CASSPGQGWVDTQYF,TGTGCCAGCAGCCCTGGACAGGGGTGGGTAGATACGCAGTATTTT
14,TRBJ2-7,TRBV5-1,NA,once,CASSLEADSYEQYF,TGCGCCAGCAGCTTGGAGGCGGACTCCTACGAGCAGTACTTC
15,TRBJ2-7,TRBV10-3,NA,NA,CAISGDRGGINEQYF,TGTGCCATCAGTGGAGACAGGGGAGGGATCAACGAGCAGTACTTC
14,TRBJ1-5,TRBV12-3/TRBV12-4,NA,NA,CASIQDSSNQPQHF,TGTGCCAGCATCCAGGACAGTAGCAATCAGCCCCAGCATTTT
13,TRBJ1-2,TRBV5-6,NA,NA,CASSGPLLHGYTF,TGTGCCAGCAGCGGTCCCTTGCTTCATGGCTACACCTTC
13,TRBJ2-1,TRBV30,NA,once,CAWSPTSPNEQFF,TGTGCCTGGAGTCCGACTAGTCCAAATGAGCAGTTCTTC
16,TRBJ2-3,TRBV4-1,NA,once,CASSQVDLGFLGTQYF,TGCGCCAGCAGCCAAGTGGATCTAGGGTTCCTCGGTACGCAGTATTTT
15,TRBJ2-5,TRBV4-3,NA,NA,CASSQERGRPETQYF,TGCGCCAGCAGCCAAGAACGTGGGCGCCCTGAGACCCAGTACTTC
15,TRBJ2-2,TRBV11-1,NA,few,CASSLYRAKGGELFF,TGTGCCAGCAGCTTGTACAGGGCAAAGGGCGGGGAGCTGTTTTTT
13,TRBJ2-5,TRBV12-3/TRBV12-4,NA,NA,CASSLSGLETQYF,TGTGCCAGCAGTTTATCTGGGTTAGAGACCCAGTACTTC